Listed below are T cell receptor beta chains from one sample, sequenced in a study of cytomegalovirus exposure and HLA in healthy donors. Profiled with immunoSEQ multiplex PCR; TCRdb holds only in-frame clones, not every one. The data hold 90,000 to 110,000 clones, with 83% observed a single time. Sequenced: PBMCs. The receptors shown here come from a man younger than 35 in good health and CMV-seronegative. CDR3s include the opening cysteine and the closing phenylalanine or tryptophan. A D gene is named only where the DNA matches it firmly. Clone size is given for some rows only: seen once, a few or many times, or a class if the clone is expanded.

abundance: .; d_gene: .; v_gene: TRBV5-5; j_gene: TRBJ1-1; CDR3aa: CASTIGDTEAFF; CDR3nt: TGTGCCAGCACCATTGGAGACACTGAAGCTTTCTTT
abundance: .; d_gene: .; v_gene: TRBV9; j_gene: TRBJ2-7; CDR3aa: CASSVGSPGEQYF; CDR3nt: TGTGCCAGCAGCGTAGGTAGCCCGGGTGAGCAGTACTTC
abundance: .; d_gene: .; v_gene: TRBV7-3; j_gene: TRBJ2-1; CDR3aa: CASSLYPGTGSYNEQFF; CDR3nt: TGTGCCAGCAGCTTATACCCTGGGACTGGGTCCTACAATGAGCAGTTCTTC
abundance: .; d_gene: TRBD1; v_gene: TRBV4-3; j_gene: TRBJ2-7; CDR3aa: CASSLGRTGYYEQYF; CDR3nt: TGCGCCAGCAGCCTAGGGCGGACAGGGTACTACGAGCAGTACTTC
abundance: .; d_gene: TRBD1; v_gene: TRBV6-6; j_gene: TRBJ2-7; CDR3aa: CASRKGTGGYHEQYF; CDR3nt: TGTGCCAGCAGGAAAGGGACAGGGGGCTACCACGAGCAGTACTTC
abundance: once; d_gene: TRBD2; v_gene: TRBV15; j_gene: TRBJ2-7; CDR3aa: CATSRDGGAYEQYF; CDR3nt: TGTGCCACCAGCAGAGACGGGGGGGCCTACGAGCAGTACTTC
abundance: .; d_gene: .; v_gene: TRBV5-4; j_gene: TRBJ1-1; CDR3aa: CASSLGRAEAFF; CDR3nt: TGTGCCAGCAGCTTGGGAAGAGCTGAGGCTTTCTTT
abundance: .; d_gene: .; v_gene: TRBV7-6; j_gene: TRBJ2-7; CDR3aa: CASSLGARGYYEQYF; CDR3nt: TGTGCCAGCAGCTTAGGGGCTCGAGGGTACTACGAGCAGTACTTC
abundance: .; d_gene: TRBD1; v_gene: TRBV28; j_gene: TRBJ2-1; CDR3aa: CASRSDRASYNEQFF; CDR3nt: TGTGCCAGCAGGAGTGACAGGGCCTCCTACAATGAGCAGTTCTTC
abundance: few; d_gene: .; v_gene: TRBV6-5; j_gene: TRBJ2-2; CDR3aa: CASSEQGLGGELFF; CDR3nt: TGTGCCAGCAGTGAACAGGGATTAGGCGGGGAGCTGTTTTTT
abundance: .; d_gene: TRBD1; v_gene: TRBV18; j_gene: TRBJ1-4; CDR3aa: CASSPRATGGITNEKLFF; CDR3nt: TGTGCCAGCTCACCTCGGGCGACAGGGGGCATAACTAATGAAAAACTGTTTTTT
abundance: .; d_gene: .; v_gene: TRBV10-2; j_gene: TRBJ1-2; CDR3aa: CASSESRQIFYGYTF; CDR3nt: TGCGCCAGCAGTGAGTCGCGGCAGATCTTCTATGGCTACACCTTC
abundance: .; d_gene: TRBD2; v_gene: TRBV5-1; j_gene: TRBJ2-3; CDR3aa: CASSPVTSGTTDTQYF; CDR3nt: TGCGCCAGCAGCCCCGTGACTAGCGGGACTACAGATACGCAGTATTTT
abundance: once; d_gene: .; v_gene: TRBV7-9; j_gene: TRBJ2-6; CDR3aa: CASSLAVNSGANVLTF; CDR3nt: TGTGCCAGCAGCTTAGCCGTAAACTCTGGGGCCAACGTCCTGACTTTC
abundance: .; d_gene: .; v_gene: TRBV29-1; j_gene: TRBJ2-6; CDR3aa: CSVTGGGKSGANVLTF; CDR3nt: TGCAGCGTTACAGGGGGGGGAAAATCTGGGGCCAACGTCCTGACTTTC
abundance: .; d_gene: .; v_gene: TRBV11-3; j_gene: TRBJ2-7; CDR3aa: CASSFLLEQYF; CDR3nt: TGTGCCAGCAGCTTTCTCCTCGAGCAGTACTTC
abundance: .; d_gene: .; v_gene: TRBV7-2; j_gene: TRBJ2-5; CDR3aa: CASSLVGGAGETQYF; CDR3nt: TGTGCCAGCAGCTTAGTTGGAGGGGCAGGAGAGACCCAGTACTTC
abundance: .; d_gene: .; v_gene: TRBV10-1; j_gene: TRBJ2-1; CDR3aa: CASSESAPNEQFF; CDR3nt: TGCGCCAGCAGTGAGTCAGCGCCGAATGAGCAGTTCTTC
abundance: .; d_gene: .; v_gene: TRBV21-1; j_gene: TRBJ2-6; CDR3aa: CASSNRTGGLVLARANVLTF; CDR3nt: TGTGCCAGCAGCAACCGGACAGGGGGACTCGTACTTGCGAGAGCCAACGTCCTGACTTTC
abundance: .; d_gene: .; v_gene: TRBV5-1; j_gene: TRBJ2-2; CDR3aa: CASHVLEANTGELFF; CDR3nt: TGCGCCAGCCACGTTTTGGAGGCCAACACCGGGGAGCTGTTTTTT
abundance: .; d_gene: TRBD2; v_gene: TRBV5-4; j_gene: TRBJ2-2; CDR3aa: CASSALAGVYTGELFF; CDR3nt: TGTGCCAGCAGCGCTCTAGCGGGAGTATACACCGGGGAGCTGTTTTTT
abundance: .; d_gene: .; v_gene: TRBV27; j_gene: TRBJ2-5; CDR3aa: CATRYGSRRETQYF; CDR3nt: TGTGCCACCCGGTACGGGAGCAGGAGGGAGACCCAGTACTTC
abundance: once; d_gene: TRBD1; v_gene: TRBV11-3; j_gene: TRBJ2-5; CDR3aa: CASSSWTGVEETQYF; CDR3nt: TGTGCCAGCAGCTCTTGGACAGGGGTCGAAGAGACCCAGTACTTC
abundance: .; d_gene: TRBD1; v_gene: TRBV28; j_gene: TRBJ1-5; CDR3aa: CASSLWGTGGHQPQHF; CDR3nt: TGTGCCAGCAGTTTATGGGGGACAGGGGGCCATCAGCCCCAGCATTTT
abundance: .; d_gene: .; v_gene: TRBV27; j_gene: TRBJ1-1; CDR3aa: CASSPITGNTEAFF; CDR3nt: TGTGCCAGCAGTCCTATAACAGGTAACACTGAAGCTTTCTTT
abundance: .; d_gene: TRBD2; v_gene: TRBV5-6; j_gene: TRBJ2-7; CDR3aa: CASSPEVVREGAYEQYF; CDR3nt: TGTGCCAGCAGCCCCGAGGTCGTGCGGGAGGGGGCCTACGAGCAGTACTTC
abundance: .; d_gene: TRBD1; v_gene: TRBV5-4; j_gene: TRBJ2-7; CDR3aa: CASSSGQGYEQYF; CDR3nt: TGTGCCAGCAGCTCCGGACAGGGGTACGAGCAGTACTTC
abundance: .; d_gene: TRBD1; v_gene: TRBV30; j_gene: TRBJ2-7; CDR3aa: CACEDGTAYEQYF; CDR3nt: TGTGCCTGCGAGGACGGGACAGCCTACGAGCAGTACTTC
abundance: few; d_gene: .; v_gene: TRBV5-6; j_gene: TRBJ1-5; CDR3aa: CASSLLGGDQPQHF; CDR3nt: TGTGCCAGCAGCTTGTTAGGGGGGGATCAGCCCCAGCATTTT
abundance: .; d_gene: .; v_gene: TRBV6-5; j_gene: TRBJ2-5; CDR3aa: CASSYAGSRTQYF; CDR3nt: TGTGCCAGCAGTTACGCAGGGTCAAGGACCCAGTACTTC
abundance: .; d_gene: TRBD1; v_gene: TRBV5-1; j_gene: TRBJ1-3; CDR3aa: CASSATGEPYSGNTIYF; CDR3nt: TGCGCCAGCAGCGCGACAGGGGAACCCTACTCTGGAAACACCATATATTTT
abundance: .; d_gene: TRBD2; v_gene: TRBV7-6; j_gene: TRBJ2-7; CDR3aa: CASSPGLAERFNYEQYF; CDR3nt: TGTGCCAGCAGCCCGGGACTAGCGGAGCGATTCAACTACGAGCAGTACTTC
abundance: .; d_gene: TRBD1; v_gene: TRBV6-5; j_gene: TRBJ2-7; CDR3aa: CASGLRGLPYEQYF; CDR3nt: TGTGCCAGCGGTCTGAGGGGGCTGCCCTACGAGCAGTACTTC
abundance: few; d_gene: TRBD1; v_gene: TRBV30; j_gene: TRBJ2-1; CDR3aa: CARDRRGNEQFF; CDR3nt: TGTGCCAGGGACAGAAGGGGCAATGAGCAGTTCTTC
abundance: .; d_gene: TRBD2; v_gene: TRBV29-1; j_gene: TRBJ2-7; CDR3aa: CSATGGDEQYF; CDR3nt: TGCAGCGCTACGGGGGGGGACGAGCAGTACTTC